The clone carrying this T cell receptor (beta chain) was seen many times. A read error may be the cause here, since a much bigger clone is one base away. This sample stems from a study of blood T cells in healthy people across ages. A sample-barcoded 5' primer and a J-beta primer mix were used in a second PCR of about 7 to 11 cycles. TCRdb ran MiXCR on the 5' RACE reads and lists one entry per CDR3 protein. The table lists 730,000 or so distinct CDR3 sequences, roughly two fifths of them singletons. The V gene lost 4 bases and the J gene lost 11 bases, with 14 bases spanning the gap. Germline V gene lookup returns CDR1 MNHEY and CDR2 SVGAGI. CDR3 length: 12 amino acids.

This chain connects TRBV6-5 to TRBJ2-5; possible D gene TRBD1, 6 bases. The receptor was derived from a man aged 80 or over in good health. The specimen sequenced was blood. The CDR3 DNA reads TGTGCCAGCAGTTCAGACAGGAATGAGCAGTACTTC. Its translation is CASSSDRNEQYF.